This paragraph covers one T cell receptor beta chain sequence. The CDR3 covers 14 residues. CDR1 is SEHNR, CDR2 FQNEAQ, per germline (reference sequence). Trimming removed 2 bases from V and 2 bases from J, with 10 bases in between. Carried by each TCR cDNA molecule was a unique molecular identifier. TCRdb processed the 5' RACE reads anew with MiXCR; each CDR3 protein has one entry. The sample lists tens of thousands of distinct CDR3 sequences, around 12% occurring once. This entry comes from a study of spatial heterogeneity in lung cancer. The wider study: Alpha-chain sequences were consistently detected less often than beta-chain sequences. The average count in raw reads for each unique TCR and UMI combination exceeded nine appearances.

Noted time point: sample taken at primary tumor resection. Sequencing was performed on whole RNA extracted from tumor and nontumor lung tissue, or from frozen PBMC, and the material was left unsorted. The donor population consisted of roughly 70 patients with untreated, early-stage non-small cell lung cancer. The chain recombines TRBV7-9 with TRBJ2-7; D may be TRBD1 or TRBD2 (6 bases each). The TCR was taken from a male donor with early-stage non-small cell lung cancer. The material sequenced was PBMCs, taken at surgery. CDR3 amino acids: CASSLRGAPYEQYF. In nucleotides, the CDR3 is TGTGCCAGCAGCTTAAGGGGGGCCCCCTACGAGCAGTACTTC. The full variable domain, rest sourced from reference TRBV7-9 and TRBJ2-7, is DTGVSQNPRHKITKRGQNVTFRCDPISEHNRLYWYRQTLGQGPEFLTYFQNEAQLEKSRLLSDRFSAERPKGSFSTLEIQRTEQGDSAMYLCASSLRGAPYEQYFGPGTRLTVT.